The 30 T cell receptor beta chains below come from one sample, sequenced in a study of T cells in Graves' hyperthyroidism and ophthalmopathy. From RNA transcripts, TCR beta CDR3 regions were amplified. HTBI primers were used for first-round RT-PCR of the TCR CDR3. TCRdb used MiXCR to reprocess the multiplex PCR reads, holding one entry per CDR3 protein. The sample yields about 840,000 distinct CDR3 sequences, more than 30% seen once. Sequencing input: blood. These receptors came from a young man with Graves' hyperthyroidism.

The sample holds many counts of this clonotype. The V call is TRBV7-9, the J call TRBJ1-1, with no clear D. CDR1 and CDR2 (germline): SEHNR, FQNEAQ (reference sequence). The CDR3 has 10 residues. V was clipped by 5 bases and J by 8 bases, with 6 bases between them. The CDR3 DNA reads TGTGCCAGCAGCAGAGTAGAAGCTTTCTTT. Translating gives CASSRVEAFF.

This clonotype was found a few times. The chain carries TRBV20-1 and TRBJ2-7, with D maybe TRBD1 (6 bases). The CDR3 covers 14 residues. V shed 4 bases and J shed 4 bases, with 17 bases lying between them. Germline CDR1 is DFQATT and CDR2 is SNEGSKA (reference sequence). CDR3 protein: CSANNPQGTYEQYF. DNA for the CDR3: TGCAGTGCTAATAACCCCCAGGGGACGTACGAGCAGTACTTC.

This chain joins TRBV20-1 and TRBJ2-5; 9 positions agree with TRBD1. The V gene's germline CDR1 is DFQATT and CDR2 SNEGSKA (reference sequence). This CDR3 contains 14 residues. The J segment lost 0 bases and the V segment lost 4 bases, leaving 3 bases of the junction unmatched. CDR3 sequence: CSAMGQGYQETQYF. CDR3 nucleotide sequence: TGCAGTGCTATGGGACAGGGATACCAAGAGACCCAGTACTTC.

Note on this clonotype: One end of the junction varies from germline; a read error may be responsible. This rearrangement joins TRBV11-3 to TRBJ1-1; D remains ambiguous. Per germline, CDR1 SGHNT and CDR2 YENEEA. This CDR3 spans 13 amino acids. For the CDR3, the DNA is TGTACCAGCAGTCCGCGGAGTAACACTGAAGCTTTCTTT. This encodes CTSSPRSNTEAFF.

The chain couples TRBV6-6 to TRBJ1-1; the D gene is possibly TRBD1 (5 bases). CDR1 is MNHNY, CDR2 SVGAGI, per germline (reference sequence). Between the trimmed V and J ends, which lost 11 bases and 5 bases, there was a span of 15 bases. The CDR3 sequence is 12 residues long. CDR3 in DNA: TGTGCCTGGGGGACCGGAGGAACTGAAGCTTTCTTT. Its protein is CAWGTGGTEAFF.

Only a few counts were recorded for this clonotype. The chain employs TRBV5-6 and TRBJ2-7, with D perhaps TRBD2 (6 bases). Germline V gives CDR1 SGHDT, CDR2 YYEEEE. V was clipped by 0 bases and J by 6 bases, with 13 bases between them. The CDR3 runs 14 residues. DNA for the CDR3: TGTGCCAGCAGCTTGGGTGGAGGGGTCGTCGAGCAGTACTTC. It specifies CASSLGGGVVEQYF.

Many counts were recorded for this clonotype. This chain links TRBV7-9 with TRBJ2-5; 10 bases line up with TRBD2. The CDR3 totals 15 residues. The junction had 8 bases not matched to a gene; V was cut back by 5 bases and J by 5 bases. CDR1 and CDR2 from the germline V gene are SEHNR and FQNEAQ (reference sequence). The CDR3, as DNA: TGTGCCAGCAGCCGGTCTAGCGGGGGAGAGGAGACCCAGTACTTC. Its protein product is CASSRSSGGEETQYF.

The chain couples TRBV7-8 to TRBJ2-2, with D possibly TRBD1 on 6 matching bases. The germline V and J ends were trimmed by 5 bases and 3 bases, with 10 bases remaining between them. CDR3 length: 14 amino acids. Looked up from germline, CDR1 is SGHVS and CDR2 is FQNEAQ. The CDR3 DNA is TGTGCCAGCAGCCAGGGGACGGACACCGGGGAGCTGTTTTTT. Protein product: CASSQGTDTGELFF. Full variable domain (outside the CDR3, taken from reference TRBV7-8 and TRBJ2-2): GAGVSQSPRYKVAKRGQDVALRCDPISGHVSLFWYQQALGQGPEFLTYFQNEAQLDKSGLPSDRFFAERPEGSVSTLKIQRTQQEDSAVYLCASSQGTDTGELFFGEGSRLTVL.

The table lists this clonotype with many counts. The V and J genes are TRBV2 and TRBJ1-1, with 7 positions matching TRBD1. Germline trimming cut 5 bases from V and 0 bases from J; bases unmatched to any gene: 6. The CDR3 is 15 residues long. CDR1 and CDR2 from the germline V gene are SNHLY and FYNNEI. This chain's CDR3 is CASSRTGGMNTEAFF. CDR3 DNA sequence: TGTGCCAGCAGTCGGACAGGAGGAATGAACACTGAAGCTTTCTTT.

The rearrangement uses TRBV7-9 and TRBJ2-7; D is perhaps TRBD1 (6 bases). Germline CDR1 is SEHNR and CDR2 is FQNEAQ (reference sequence). This CDR3 has 16 amino acids. With 5 bases removed from V and 2 bases from J, the gap between germline ends came to 19 bases. Written as DNA, the CDR3 is TGTGCCAGCAGCCAACTCGGACAGACTTCGACCTACGAGCAGTACTTC. Protein product: CASSQLGQTSTYEQYF.

The sample holds many counts of this clonotype. V gene TRBV19 combines with J gene TRBJ1-1; 8 nucleotides line up with TRBD1. V was clipped by 7 bases and J by 0 bases; unmatched bases: 4. Germline assignment: CDR1 LNHDA and CDR2 SQIVND (reference sequence). The CDR3 spans 14 residues. The CDR3 sequence is CASIRTGLNTEAFF. The CDR3 DNA is TGTGCCAGTATCCGGACAGGGCTGAACACTGAAGCTTTCTTT. Full variable domain (remainder filled in from reference TRBV19 and TRBJ1-1): DGGITQSPKYLFRKEGQNVTLSCEQNLNHDAMYWYRQDPGQGLRLIYYSQIVNDFQKGDIAEGYSVSREKKESFPLTVTSAQKNPTAFYLCASIRTGLNTEAFFGQGTRLTVV.

The J gene is TRBJ1-6, the V gene TRBV7-9; TRBD1 matches at 9 bases. V gave up 6 bases and J gave up 7 bases; unmatched junction bases: 7. CDR3 length equals 15 residues. In germline, CDR1 is SEHNR, CDR2 FQNEAQ (reference sequence). CDR3 nucleotide sequence: TGTGCCAGCAGTTTCGGGACAGGGCTAAATTCACCCCTCCACTTT. It yields the protein CASSFGTGLNSPLHF.

The CDR3 spells CSARELNSYNSPLHF. The CDR3 DNA sequence: TGCAGTGCTAGAGAGCTGAACTCCTATAATTCACCCCTCCACTTT. The gene calls are TRBV20-1 and TRBJ1-6, with D hard to call. Germline-derived CDR1 and CDR2 are DFQATT and SNEGSKA (reference sequence). Trimming pared 0 bases from V and 0 bases from J, leaving 6 bases between. The CDR3 covers 15 residues.

In the case of this clonotype: A much more abundant neighbour one base away suggests this may be a read error. The V and J genes are TRBV2 and TRBJ2-2; D unclear. Looked up from germline, CDR1 is SNHLY and CDR2 is FYNNEI. The CDR3 extends over 13 amino acids. Here the CDR3 reads CANSVPDTGELFF. CDR3 DNA: TGTGCCAACAGTGTTCCAGACACCGGGGAGCTGTTTTTT.

This chain links TRBV4-2 with TRBJ1-5; 10 bases map to TRBD1. Germline V gene data show CDR1 as LGHNA and CDR2 as YNFKEQ. The CDR3 loop spans 16 amino acids. J gave up 5 bases and V 0 bases, and 4 bases lay outside the gene matches. The chain's CDR3 is CASSQDGTGVDQPQHF. The CDR3 DNA reads as TGTGCCAGCAGCCAAGATGGGACAGGGGTCGATCAGCCCCAGCATTTT.

The chain carries TRBV6-5 and TRBJ2-7, with 8 bases that match TRBD2. Germline V gene sequence: CDR1 MNHEY, CDR2 SVGAGI. Unmatched junction bases numbered 8, after V lost 4 bases and J lost 0 bases. This CDR3 is 16 amino acids long. The CDR3 sequence is CASSFNPGLASYEQYF. The CDR3 DNA follows: TGTGCCAGCAGTTTCAACCCTGGACTAGCCTCCTACGAGCAGTACTTC.

In its sample, this clonotype was seen a few times. The chain employs TRBV7-9 and TRBJ1-3; D is unclear. Germline V lookup: CDR1 SEHNR, CDR2 FQNEAQ (reference sequence). With 5 bases removed from V and 0 bases from J, the gap between germline ends came to 11 bases. The CDR3 covers 15 residues. CDR3 nucleotide sequence: TGTGCCAGCAGCCCTAGGAGCCCCTCTGGAAACACCATATATTTT. Translation: CASSPRSPSGNTIYF. Combining the CDR3 with reference TRBV7-9 and TRBJ1-3 gives the whole variable domain DTGVSQNPRHKITKRGQNVTFRCDPISEHNRLYWYRQTLGQGPEFLTYFQNEAQLEKSRLLSDRFSAERPKGSFSTLEIQRTEQGDSAMYLCASSPRSPSGNTIYFGEGSWLTVV.

This clonotype has just a few counts. This sequence joins TRBV2 and TRBJ2-5; 8 bases align to TRBD1. Trimming cost V 6 bases and J 5 bases; bases outside gene matches: 8. CDR1 is SNHLY and CDR2 is FYNNEI in the germline V gene. The CDR3 extends over 14 amino acids. CDR3 amino acids: CASRDQGAVETQYF. CDR3 in DNA: TGTGCCAGCAGAGATCAGGGGGCCGTGGAGACCCAGTACTTC.

V is TRBV7-2 and J is TRBJ1-1; D is undetermined. V lost 3 bases and J 4 bases, leaving 18 bases between the germline ends. The CDR3 loop spans 16 amino acids. From germline, CDR1 is SGHTA and CDR2 FQGNSA. In DNA form, the CDR3 reads TGTGCCAGCAGCTTGGGCTTTGCCGCCTACAGCACTGAAGCTTTCTTT. Translating gives CASSLGFAAYSTEAFF.

This clonotype has a count of ten or more. The CDR3 bases are TGTGCCAGCAGCGCCCCCCTAGGGCGGGTGAACACTGAAGCTTTCTTT. Protein sequence: CASSAPLGRVNTEAFF. The chain links TRBV9 to TRBJ1-1; D is undetermined. V lost 3 bases and J 0 bases, leaving 15 bases between the germline ends. There are 16 residues in the CDR3. CDR1 and CDR2 from the germline V gene are SGDLS and YYNGEE.

V is TRBV25-1 and J is TRBJ1-2; D not resolved. CDR1 is MGHDK, CDR2 SYGVNS, per germline. This CDR3 has 12 amino acids. Deletions cut 4 bases from V and 6 bases from J, with 9 bases between. The CDR3 region is CASSASGDGYTF. In DNA, the CDR3 is TGTGCCAGCAGTGCTAGTGGGGATGGCTACACCTTC.

The V gene is TRBV19, the J gene TRBJ2-7, with D possibly called TRBD1 or TRBD2 (5 bases each). CDR1 is LNHDA and CDR2 is SQIVND in the germline V gene (reference sequence). This CDR3 is 15 amino acids long. With 9 bases removed from V and 7 bases from J, the gap between germline ends came to 25 bases. The CDR3 nucleotides are TGTGCCAGCCCCATAGTGGGGGACGGAGTCGGGGAGCAGTACTTC. It is translated as CASPIVGDGVGEQYF.

This clonotype was detected ten times or more. This sequence joins TRBV10-3 and TRBJ1-5; D unclear. The CDR3 spans 12 residues. Germline V gene lookup returns CDR1 ENHRY and CDR2 SYGVKD. V was trimmed by 6 bases and J by 7 bases, leaving 10 bases between them. As DNA, the CDR3 is TGTGCCATCAGAACAGAAGGACAGCCCCAGCATTTT. It specifies CAIRTEGQPQHF.

This clonotype occurred a few times. The rearrangement joins TRBV12-3 or TRBV12-4 to TRBJ1-5; D is unresolved. The CDR3 spans 14 residues. V lost 6 bases and J lost 0, with 9 bases in between. The CDR3 loop reads CASSQASSNQPQHF. CDR3 DNA: TGTGCCAGCAGCCAAGCGAGTAGCAATCAGCCCCAGCATTTT.

This clonotype was found a few times. V and J are TRBV7-2 and TRBJ1-5; possible D gene TRBD1, 5 bases. Germline lookup yields CDR1 SGHTA and CDR2 FQGNSA. There are 15 residues in the CDR3. Deletions cut 5 bases from V and 1 base from J, with 12 bases between. As DNA, the CDR3 is TGTGCCAGCAGCCAAGAACAGGCGAGCAATCAGCCCCAGCATTTT. Translation gives CASSQEQASNQPQHF. The variable domain in full, with the rest retrieved from reference TRBV7-2 and TRBJ1-5, is GAGVSQSPSNKVTEKGKDVELRCDPISGHTALYWYRQSLGQGLEFLIYFQGNSAPDKSGLPSDRFSAERTGGSVSTLTIQRTQQEDSAVYLCASSQEQASNQPQHFGDGTRLSIL.

The chain has TRBV7-2 and TRBJ2-7, with no clear D. Germline values: CDR1 SGHTA, CDR2 FQGNSA. V was clipped by 0 bases and J by 0 bases, with 9 bases between them. The CDR3 is 15 amino acids. Here the CDR3 reads CASSLAVSSSYEQYF. The CDR3 region has the DNA TGTGCCAGCAGCTTAGCGGTCAGTTCCTCCTACGAGCAGTACTTC.

This clonotype was recorded a few times. This chain uses TRBV20-1 with TRBJ2-2, with 12 bases aligning to TRBD2. V lost 5 bases, J lost 7 bases, and 8 bases stayed unmatched. Germline CDR1 reads DFQATT; CDR2 reads SNEGSKA (reference sequence). This CDR3 is built from 15 residues. CDR3 nucleotides: TGCAGTGCTTCGACTAGCGGGAGTGATTTCGGGGAGCTGTTTTTT. Protein product: CSASTSGSDFGELFF.

This clonotype came up once. The J gene is TRBJ2-2, the V gene TRBV2, with D perhaps matching TRBD2 (5 bases). CDR3 length equals 15 residues. The germline CDR1 and CDR2 sequences are SNHLY and FYNNEI. The V end lost 6 bases, the J end lost 7 bases, and 18 bases lay between the germline ends. CDR3 protein: CASSPEPRRNGELFF. Written as DNA, the CDR3 is TGTGCCAGCAGCCCGGAACCCCGGAGGAACGGGGAGCTGTTTTTT.

This sequence joins TRBV19 and TRBJ1-5; D is ambiguous. The CDR3 runs to 14 residues. Germline V gene lookup returns CDR1 LNHDA and CDR2 SQIVND (reference sequence). CDR3 residues: CTISKGSGEEPQHF. CDR3 bases: TGTACCATCTCTAAGGGCTCGGGAGAAGAGCCCCAGCATTTT. The full variable domain, completed using reference TRBV19 and TRBJ1-5, is DGGITQSPKYLFRKEGQNVTLSCEQNLNHDAMYWYRQDPGQGLRLIYYSQIVNDFQKGDIAEGYSVSREKKESFPLTVTSAQKNPTAFYLCTISKGSGEEPQHFGDGTRLSIL.

The chain recombines TRBV15 with TRBJ1-5; D is unclear. CDR1 and CDR2 (germline): LNHNV, YYDKDF (reference sequence). The CDR3 consists of 18 residues. Trimming removed 8 bases at V and 0 bases at J, with 23 bases between. The CDR3 spells CATAPGGLRGISNQPQHF. The CDR3 DNA reads as TGTGCCACCGCTCCGGGAGGTTTGAGAGGGATTAGCAATCAGCCCCAGCATTTT.